What follows is one TCR beta chain and its context. For CDR3 and TCR beta VDJ profiling, genomic DNA was the template used. TCRdb reprocessed the reads with MiXCR, giving one entry per CDR3 protein. The repertoire consists of approximately 180,000 distinct CDR3 sequences, with 47% occurring once and the leading ten covering roughly 1.2%. The data derive from a study of CD8+CD57+ T cells in acquired aplastic anemia. As for the study in general: On average, sorted CD4+ and CD8+ cells gave approximately 3.5 ug of DNA.

Patients included in sequencing had previously demonstrated CD8+CD57+ cell expansion by flow cytometry. Patients were therapy-naive when their blood was sampled. V was pared by 4 bases and J by 2 bases, with 12 bases between. The CDR3 is 14 amino acids. The germline CDR1 and CDR2 sequences are ENHRY and SYGVKD. The sample consisted of sorted CD4+, CD8+, or CD8+CD57+ T cells (not recorded which) from PBMCs. The sequence was collected from a human donor with aplastic anemia. The chain links TRBV10-3 to TRBJ2-7, with D unresolved. In nucleotides, the CDR3 is TGTGCCATCAGTGCTTCGGACCGGACCTACGAGCAGTACTTC. This codes for CAISASDRTYEQYF.